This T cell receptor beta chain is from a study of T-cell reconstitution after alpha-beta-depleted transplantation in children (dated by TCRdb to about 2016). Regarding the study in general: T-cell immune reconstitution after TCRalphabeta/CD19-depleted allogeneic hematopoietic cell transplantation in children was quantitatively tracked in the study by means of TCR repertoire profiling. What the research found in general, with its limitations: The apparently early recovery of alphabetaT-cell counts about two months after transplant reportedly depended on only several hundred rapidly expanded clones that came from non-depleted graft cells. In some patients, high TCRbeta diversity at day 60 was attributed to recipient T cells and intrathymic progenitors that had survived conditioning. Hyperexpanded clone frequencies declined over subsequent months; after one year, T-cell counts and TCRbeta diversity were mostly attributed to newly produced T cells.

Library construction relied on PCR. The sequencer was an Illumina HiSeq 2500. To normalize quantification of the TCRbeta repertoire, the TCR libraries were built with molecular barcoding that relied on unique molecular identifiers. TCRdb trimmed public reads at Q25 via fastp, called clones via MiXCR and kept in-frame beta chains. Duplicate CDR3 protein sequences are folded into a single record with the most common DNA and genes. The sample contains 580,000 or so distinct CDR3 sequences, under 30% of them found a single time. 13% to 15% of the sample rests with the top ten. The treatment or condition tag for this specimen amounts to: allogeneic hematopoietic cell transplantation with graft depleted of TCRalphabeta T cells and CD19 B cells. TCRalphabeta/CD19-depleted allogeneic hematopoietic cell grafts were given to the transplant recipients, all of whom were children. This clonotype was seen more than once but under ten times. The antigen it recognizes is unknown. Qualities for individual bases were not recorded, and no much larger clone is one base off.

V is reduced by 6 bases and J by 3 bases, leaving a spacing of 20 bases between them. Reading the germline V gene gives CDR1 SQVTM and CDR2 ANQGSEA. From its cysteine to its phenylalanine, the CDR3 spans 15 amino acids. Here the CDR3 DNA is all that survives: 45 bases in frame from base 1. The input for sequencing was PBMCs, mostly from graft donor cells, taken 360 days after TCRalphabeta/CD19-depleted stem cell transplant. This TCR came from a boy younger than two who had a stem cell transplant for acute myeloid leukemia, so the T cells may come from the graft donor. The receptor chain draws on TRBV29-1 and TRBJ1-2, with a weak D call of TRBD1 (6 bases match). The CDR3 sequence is CSVPQPGAFDYGYTF. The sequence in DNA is TGCAGCGTGCCCCAACCGGGGGCATTCGACTATGGCTACACCTTC.